The clone carrying this TCR beta chain has a single count. The assay was immunoSEQ multiplex PCR, and TCRdb's table has in-frame clones only and misses some. The table records 310,000 or so clones, 90% of them present only once. The source of the sample is a study of blood T cell repertoires in COVID-19. CDR1 MNHEY and CDR2 SMNVEV come from the germline V gene (reference sequence). The ends were cut back, 5 bases at V and 1 base at J, with 18 bases in the middle. The CDR3 runs to 17 residues. V and J are TRBV27 and TRBJ1-5; D is uncertain. This TCR derives from a woman under 30 with acute COVID-19. The sample comprised PBMCs or T cells enriched from blood (not recorded which). The DNA for the CDR3 is TGTGCCAGCAGTCCTGCGGGGAGGAAAGTCAGCAATCAGCCCCAGCATTTT. It is translated as CASSPAGRKVSNQPQHF.